The 8 T cell receptor beta chains below come from one sample, sequenced in a study of human T cells and chemical hapten exposure. TCRdb processed the RACE reads anew with MiXCR; each CDR3 protein has one entry. There are tens of thousands of distinct CDR3 sequences in the sample; about 3.5% occur only once, and about 6.9% lies in the top ten. The time point is: patch test 2, 6 weeks after DPC sensitization. Treatment reported: therapeutic diphenylcyclopropenone sensitization with weekly scalp DPC. Specimen: whole blood, collected in connection with sensitization to the hapten diphenylcyclopropenone (DPC). These receptors all come from a man in his forties or fifties with alopecia areata. Some clones in this sample may be carry-over from other donors' samples.

The V call is TRBV6-2 or TRBV6-3, the J call TRBJ2-6; D assignment may be TRBD1 or TRBD2 (6 bases each). Germline CDR1 MNHEY, CDR2 SVGEGT. The CDR3 consists of 15 residues. Trimming took off 2 bases at V and 3 bases at J, with 8 bases between the two ends. The CDR3 reads CASSYGGLGANVLTF. CDR3 in DNA: TGTGCCAGCAGTTACGGGGGGCTTGGGGCCAACGTCCTGACTTTC.

This chain connects TRBV20-1 to TRBJ1-2; TRBD1 aligns across 11 bases. Germline V gives CDR1 DFQATT, CDR2 SNEGSKA (reference sequence). The CDR3 has 16 residues. Trimming removed 3 bases from V and 2 bases from J; junction bases left unmatched: 8. CDR3 DNA: TGCAGTGCTAGGGGGACAGGGGGAAAAGGGAACTATGGCTACACCTTC. This translates into CSARGTGGKGNYGYTF.

This clonotype was picked up many times. The V gene is TRBV6-2 or TRBV6-3, the J gene TRBJ1-5; D might be TRBD1 (6 bases). Trimming removed 2 bases at V and 7 bases at J, with 15 bases between. The CDR3 is 15 residues long. Germline CDR1 is MNHEY and CDR2 is SVGEGT. The CDR3 DNA sequence: TGTGCCAGCAGTTACCAGGCAGGGGCGAGGCAGCCCCAGCATTTT. Translating gives CASSYQAGARQPQHF.

Many counts were recorded for this clonotype. The CDR3 protein is CASSPARQQETQYF. For the CDR3, the DNA is TGTGCCAGCTCACCAGCCAGACAGCAAGAGACCCAGTACTTC. J is TRBJ2-5 and V is TRBV18; D possibly corresponds to TRBD1 (5 bases). This CDR3 is 14 amino acids long. Germline V gene data show CDR1 as KGHSH and CDR2 as LQKENI. The V end was cut by 2 bases, the J end by 2 bases, with 9 bases between.

Many counts were recorded for this clonotype. The rearrangement joins TRBV5-4 to TRBJ2-7; D perhaps matches TRBD2 (5 bases). This CDR3 comprises 13 residues. V lost 0 bases and J 7 bases, leaving 11 bases between the germline ends. From germline, CDR1 is SGHNT and CDR2 YYREEE (reference sequence). In DNA, the CDR3 is TGTGCCAGCAGCTTGGAAGGACGGAGGGAGCAGTACTTC. Its protein product is CASSLEGRREQYF.

This clonotype was counted at least ten times. The rearrangement links TRBV5-1 to TRBJ2-1, with D tentatively TRBD1 or TRBD2 (5 bases each). Per the germline V gene, CDR1 is SGHRS and CDR2 is YFSETQ. Trimming pared 0 bases from V and 8 bases from J, leaving 12 bases between. The CDR3 is 14 amino acids. Here the CDR3 DNA reads TGCGCCAGCAGCTTGGGAGGGACGAGTGATGAGCAGTTCTTC. Its protein product is CASSLGGTSDEQFF.

This clonotype was detected only a few times. Here the CDR3 DNA reads TGTGCCAGCAGCTTGCCAGGCAGGGGGCTCACAGATACGCAGTATTTT. It encodes CASSLPGRGLTDTQYF. The chain carries TRBV5-4 and TRBJ2-3, with 8 bases fitting TRBD1. From germline, CDR1 is SGHNT and CDR2 YYREEE (reference sequence). The CDR3 loop spans 16 amino acids. With V trimmed by 1 base and J by 2 bases, 6 bases remained unmatched.

At least ten counts were recorded for this clonotype. The chain has TRBV12-3 or TRBV12-4 and TRBJ2-2; no clear D gene. Deletions cut 6 bases from V and 7 bases from J, with 12 bases between. The CDR3 loop spans 13 amino acids. CDR3 in amino acids: CASSYQEDGELFF. The CDR3 nucleotides read TGTGCCAGCAGCTATCAGGAAGACGGGGAGCTGTTTTTT.